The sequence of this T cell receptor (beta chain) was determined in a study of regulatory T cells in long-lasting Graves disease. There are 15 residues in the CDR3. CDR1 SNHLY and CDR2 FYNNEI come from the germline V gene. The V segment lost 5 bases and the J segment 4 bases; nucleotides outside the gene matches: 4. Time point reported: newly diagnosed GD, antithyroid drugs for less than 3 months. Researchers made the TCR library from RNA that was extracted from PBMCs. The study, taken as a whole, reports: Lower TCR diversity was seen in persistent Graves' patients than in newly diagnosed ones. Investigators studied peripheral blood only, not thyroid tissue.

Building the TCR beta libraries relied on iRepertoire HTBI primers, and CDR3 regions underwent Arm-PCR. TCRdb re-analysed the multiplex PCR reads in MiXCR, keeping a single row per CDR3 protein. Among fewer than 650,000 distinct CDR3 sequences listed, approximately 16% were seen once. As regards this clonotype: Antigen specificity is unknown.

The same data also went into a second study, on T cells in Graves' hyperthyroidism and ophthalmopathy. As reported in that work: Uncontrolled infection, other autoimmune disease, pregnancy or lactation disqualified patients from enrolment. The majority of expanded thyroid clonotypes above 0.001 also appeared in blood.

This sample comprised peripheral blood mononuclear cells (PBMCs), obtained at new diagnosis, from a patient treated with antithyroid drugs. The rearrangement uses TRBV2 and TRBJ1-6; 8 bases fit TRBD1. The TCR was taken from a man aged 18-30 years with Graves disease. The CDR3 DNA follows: TGTGCCAGCAGTATAGGACAGGGATATAATTCACCCCTCCACTTT. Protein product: CASSIGQGYNSPLHF.